This T cell receptor beta chain was documented in a study of blood T cell repertoires in COVID-19. Study-wide context: Donors in the United States, Italy and Spain gave samples during acute or convalescent COVID-19.

Assay used: immunoSEQ multiplex PCR; TCRdb lists only in-frame clones, some missing. The sample shows 200,000 to 250,000 clones, 65% to 90% of them seen only once. Losses at the gene ends were 3 bases for V and 5 bases for J; bases not matched to a gene: 7. CDR1 is SGHTA, CDR2 FQGNSA, per germline. The CDR3 has 15 residues. This clone was observed a single time. The rearrangement links TRBV7-2 to TRBJ2-4; 7 bases are a match to TRBD2. The material sequenced was peripheral blood. This TCR was sampled from a man aged 45 to 65 with COVID-19, enrolled during active disease. The CDR3 region has the DNA TGTGCCAGCAGCTTTTCTTTCAGCGGGGAAAACATTCAGTACTTC. Amino acid sequence: CASSFSFSGENIQYF.